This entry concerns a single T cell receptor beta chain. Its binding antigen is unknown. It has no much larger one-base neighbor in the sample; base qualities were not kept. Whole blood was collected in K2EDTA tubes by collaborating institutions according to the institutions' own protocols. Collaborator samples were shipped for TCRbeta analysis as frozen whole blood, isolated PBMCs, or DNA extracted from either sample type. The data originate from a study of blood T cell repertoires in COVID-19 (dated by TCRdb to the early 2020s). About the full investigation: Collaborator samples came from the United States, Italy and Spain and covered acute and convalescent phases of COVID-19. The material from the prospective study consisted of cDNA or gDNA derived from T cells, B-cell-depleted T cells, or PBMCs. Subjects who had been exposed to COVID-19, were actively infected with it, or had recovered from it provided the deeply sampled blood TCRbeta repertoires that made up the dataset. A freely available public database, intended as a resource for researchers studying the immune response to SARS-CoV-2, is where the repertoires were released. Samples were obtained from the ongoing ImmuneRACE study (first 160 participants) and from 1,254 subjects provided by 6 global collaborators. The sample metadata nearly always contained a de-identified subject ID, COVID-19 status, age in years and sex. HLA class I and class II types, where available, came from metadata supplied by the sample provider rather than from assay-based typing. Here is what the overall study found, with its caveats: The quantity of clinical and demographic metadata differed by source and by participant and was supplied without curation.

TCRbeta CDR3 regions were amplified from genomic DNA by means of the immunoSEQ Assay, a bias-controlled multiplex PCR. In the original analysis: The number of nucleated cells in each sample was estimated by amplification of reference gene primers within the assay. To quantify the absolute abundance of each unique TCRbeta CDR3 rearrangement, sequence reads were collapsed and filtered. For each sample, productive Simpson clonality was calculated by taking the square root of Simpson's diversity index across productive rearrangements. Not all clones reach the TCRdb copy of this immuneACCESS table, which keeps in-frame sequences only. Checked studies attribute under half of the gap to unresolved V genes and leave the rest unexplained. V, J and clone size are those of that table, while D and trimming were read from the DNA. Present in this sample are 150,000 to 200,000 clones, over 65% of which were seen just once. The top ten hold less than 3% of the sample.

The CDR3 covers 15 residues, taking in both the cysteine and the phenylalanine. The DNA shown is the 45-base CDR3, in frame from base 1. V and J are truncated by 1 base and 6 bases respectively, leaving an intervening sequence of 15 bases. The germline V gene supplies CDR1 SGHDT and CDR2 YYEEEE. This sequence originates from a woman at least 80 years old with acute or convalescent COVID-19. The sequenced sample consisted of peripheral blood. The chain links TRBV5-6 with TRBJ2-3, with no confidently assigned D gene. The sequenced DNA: TGTGCCAGCAGCTTGAACTCGCGCTCAGCGGATACGCAGTATTTT. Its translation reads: CASSLNSRSADTQYF.